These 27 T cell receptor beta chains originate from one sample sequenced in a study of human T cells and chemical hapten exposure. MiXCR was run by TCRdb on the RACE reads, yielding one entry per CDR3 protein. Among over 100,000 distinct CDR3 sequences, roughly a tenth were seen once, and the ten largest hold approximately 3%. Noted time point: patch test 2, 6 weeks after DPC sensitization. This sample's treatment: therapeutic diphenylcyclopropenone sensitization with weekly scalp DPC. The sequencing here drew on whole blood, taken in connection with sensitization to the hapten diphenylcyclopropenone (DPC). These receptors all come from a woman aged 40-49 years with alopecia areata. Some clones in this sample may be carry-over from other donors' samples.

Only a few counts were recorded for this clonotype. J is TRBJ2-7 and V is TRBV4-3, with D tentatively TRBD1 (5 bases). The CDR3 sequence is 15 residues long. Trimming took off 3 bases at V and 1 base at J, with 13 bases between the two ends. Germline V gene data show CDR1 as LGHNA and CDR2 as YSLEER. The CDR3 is CASSQDLGVSYEQYF. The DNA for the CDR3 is TGCGCCAGCAGCCAGGATTTAGGGGTGTCCTACGAGCAGTACTTC.

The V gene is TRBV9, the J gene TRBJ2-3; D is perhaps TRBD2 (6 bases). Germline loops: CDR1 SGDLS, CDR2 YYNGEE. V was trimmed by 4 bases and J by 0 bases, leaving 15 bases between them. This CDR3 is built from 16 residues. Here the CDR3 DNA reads TGTGCCAGCAGCCCCCGACTAGTGGATAGCACAGATACGCAGTATTTT. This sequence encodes CASSPRLVDSTDTQYF.

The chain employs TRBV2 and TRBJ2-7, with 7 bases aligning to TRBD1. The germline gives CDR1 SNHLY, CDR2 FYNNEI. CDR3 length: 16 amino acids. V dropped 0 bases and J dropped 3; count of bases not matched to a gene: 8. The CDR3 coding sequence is TGTGCCAGCAGTGAAGCGCTTGCGGCAGGGGGCTACGAGCAGTACTTC. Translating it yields CASSEALAAGGYEQYF.

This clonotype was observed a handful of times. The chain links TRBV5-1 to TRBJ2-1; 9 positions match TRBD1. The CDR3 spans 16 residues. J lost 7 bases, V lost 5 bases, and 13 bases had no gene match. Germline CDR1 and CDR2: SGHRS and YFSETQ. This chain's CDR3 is CASRTGKQGARNEQFF. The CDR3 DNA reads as TGCGCCAGCAGGACGGGGAAACAGGGGGCTAGGAATGAGCAGTTCTTC.

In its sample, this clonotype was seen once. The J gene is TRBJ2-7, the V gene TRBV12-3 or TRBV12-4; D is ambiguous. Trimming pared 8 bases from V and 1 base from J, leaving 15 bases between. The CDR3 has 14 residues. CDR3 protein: CASGPRASSYEQYF. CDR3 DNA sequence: TGTGCCAGCGGCCCCCGGGCGAGTTCCTACGAGCAGTACTTC.

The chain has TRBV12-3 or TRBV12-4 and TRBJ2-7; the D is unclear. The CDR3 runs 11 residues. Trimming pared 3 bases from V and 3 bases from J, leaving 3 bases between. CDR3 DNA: TGTGCCAGCAGTTTGTTCTACGAGCAGTACTTC. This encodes CASSLFYEQYF.

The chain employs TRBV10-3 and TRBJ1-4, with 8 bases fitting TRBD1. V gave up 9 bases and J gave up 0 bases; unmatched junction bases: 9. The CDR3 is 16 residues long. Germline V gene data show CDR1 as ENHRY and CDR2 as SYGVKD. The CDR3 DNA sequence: TGTGCCATTAACCGGGACAGGAGCTCAACTAATGAAAAACTGTTTTTT. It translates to CAINRDRSSTNEKLFF.

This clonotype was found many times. In DNA form, the CDR3 reads TGTGCCAGCAGTTATTGGGCTGGCTACACCTTC. This codes for CASSYWAGYTF. The chain has TRBV6-2 or TRBV6-3 and TRBJ1-2; D unclear. The CDR3 sequence is 11 residues long. V gave up 3 bases and J gave up 7 bases, with 6 bases separating them. CDR1 is MNHEY and CDR2 is SVGEGT in the germline V gene.

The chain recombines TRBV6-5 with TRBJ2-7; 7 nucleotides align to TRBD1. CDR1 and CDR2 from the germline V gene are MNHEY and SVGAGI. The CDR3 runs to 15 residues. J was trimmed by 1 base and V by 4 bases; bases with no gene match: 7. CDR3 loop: CASSSPPQGSYEQYF. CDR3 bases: TGTGCCAGCAGTTCTCCGCCACAGGGGTCCTACGAGCAGTACTTC.

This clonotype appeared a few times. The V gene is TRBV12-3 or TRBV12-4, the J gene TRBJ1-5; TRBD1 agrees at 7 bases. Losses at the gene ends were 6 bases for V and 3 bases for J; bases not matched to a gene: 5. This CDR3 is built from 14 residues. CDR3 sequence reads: CASSRDRANQPQHF. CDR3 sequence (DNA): TGTGCCAGCAGCCGTGACAGGGCCAATCAGCCCCAGCATTTT.

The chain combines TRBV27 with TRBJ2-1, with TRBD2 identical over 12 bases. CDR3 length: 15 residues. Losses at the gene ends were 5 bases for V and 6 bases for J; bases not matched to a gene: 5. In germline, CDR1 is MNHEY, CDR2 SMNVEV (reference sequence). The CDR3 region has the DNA TGTGCCAGCAGTCTAGCGGGGGGGCGAGGCAATGAGCAGTTCTTC. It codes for CASSLAGGRGNEQFF.

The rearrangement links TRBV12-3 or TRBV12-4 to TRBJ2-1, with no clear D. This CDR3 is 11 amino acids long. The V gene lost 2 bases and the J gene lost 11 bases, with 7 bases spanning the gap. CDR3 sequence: CASSLYSKQFF. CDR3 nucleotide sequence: TGTGCCAGCAGTTTATATAGTAAGCAGTTCTTC.

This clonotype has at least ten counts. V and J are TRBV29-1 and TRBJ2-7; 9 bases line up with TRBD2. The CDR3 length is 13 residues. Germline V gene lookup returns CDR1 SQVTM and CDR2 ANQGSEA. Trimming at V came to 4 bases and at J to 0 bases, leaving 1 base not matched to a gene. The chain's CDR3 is CSVGGGASYEQYF. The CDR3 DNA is TGCAGCGTTGGCGGGGGGGCCTCCTACGAGCAGTACTTC.

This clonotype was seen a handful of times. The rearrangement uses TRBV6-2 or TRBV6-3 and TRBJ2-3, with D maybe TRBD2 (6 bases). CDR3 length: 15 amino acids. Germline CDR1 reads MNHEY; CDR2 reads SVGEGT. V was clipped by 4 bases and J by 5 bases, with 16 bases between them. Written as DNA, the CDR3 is TGTGCCAGCAGTTGGGGGGACTCAGAGTTAGATACGCAGTATTTT. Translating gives CASSWGDSELDTQYF.

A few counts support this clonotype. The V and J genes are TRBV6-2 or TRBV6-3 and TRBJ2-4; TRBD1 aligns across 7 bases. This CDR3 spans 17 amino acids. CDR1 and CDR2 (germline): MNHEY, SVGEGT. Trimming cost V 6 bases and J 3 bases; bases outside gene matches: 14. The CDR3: CASRRPEGAPGKNIQYF. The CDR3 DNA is TGTGCCAGCAGACGCCCCGAGGGGGCGCCTGGCAAAAACATTCAGTACTTC.

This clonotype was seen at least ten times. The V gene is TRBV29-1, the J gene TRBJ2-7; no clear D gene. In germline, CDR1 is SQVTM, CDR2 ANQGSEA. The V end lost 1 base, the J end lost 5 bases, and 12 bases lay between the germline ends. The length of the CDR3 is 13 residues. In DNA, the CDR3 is TGCAGCGTTGAAGGTCTCTACAAGAACGAGCAGTACTTC. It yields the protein CSVEGLYKNEQYF.

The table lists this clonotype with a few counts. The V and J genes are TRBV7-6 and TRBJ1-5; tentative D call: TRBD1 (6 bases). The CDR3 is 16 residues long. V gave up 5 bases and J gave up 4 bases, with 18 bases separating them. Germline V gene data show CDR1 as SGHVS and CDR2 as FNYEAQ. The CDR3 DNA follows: TGTGCCAGCAGCCAAGCCCCCGGGACAAGAAATCAGCCCCAGCATTTT. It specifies CASSQAPGTRNQPQHF.

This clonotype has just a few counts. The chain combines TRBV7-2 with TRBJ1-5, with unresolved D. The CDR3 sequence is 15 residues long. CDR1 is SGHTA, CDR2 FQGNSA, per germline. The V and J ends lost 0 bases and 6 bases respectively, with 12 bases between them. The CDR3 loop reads CASSLAPGPRQPQHF. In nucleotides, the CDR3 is TGTGCCAGCAGCTTAGCCCCCGGGCCTCGTCAGCCCCAGCATTTT.

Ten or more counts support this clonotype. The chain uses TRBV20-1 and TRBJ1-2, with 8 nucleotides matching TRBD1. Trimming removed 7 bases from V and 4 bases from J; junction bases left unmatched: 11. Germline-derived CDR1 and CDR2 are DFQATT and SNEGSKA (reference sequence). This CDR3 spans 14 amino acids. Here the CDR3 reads CSVEGTGGLYGYTF. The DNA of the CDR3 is TGCAGTGTTGAGGGGACAGGCGGACTCTATGGCTACACCTTC.

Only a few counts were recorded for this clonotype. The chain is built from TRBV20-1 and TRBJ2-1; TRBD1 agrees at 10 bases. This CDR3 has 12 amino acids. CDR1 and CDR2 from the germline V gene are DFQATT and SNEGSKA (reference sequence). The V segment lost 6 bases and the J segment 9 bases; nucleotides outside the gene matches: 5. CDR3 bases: TGCAGTGCAAGGACAGGGGGTTTTGAGCAGTTCTTC. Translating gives CSARTGGFEQFF.

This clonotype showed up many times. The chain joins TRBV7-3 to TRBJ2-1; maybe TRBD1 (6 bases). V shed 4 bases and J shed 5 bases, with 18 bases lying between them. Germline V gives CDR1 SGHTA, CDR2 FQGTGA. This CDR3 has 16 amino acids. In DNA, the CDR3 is TGTGCCAGCAGCTCCGGGACGACAGGCCGACACAATGAGCAGTTCTTC. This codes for CASSSGTTGRHNEQFF.

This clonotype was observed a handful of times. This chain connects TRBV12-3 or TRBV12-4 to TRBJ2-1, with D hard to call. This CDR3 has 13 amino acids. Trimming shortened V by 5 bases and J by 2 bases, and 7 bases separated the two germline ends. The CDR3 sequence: CASSKWTYNEQFF. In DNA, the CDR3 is TGTGCCAGCAGTAAATGGACCTACAATGAGCAGTTCTTC.

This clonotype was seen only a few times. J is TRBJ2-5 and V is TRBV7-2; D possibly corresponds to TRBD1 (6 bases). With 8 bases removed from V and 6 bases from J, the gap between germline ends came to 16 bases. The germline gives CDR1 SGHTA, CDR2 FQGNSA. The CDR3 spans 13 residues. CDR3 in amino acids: CASQSGRGQTQYF. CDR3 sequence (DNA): TGTGCCAGCCAATCGGGCAGGGGTCAGACCCAGTACTTC.

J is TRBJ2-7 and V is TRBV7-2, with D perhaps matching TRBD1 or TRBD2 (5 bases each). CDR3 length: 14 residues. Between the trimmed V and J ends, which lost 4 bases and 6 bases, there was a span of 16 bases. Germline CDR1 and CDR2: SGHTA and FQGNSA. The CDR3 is CASSSGLRGSEQYF. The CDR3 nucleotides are TGTGCCAGCAGCTCGGGGTTAAGGGGTAGCGAGCAGTACTTC.

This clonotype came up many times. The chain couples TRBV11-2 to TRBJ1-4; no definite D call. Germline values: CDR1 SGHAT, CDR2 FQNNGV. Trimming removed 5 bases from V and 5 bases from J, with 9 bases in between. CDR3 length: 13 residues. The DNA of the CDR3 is TGTGCCAGCAGCCGGAGGTTAAATGAAAAACTGTTTTTT. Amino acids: CASSRRLNEKLFF.

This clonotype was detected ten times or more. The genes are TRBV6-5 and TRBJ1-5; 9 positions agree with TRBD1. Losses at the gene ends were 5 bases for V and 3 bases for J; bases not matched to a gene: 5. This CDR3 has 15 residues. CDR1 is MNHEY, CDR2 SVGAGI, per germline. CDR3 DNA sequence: TGTGCCAGCAGTCTCGGACAGGGGTCCAATCAGCCCCAGCATTTT. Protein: CASSLGQGSNQPQHF.

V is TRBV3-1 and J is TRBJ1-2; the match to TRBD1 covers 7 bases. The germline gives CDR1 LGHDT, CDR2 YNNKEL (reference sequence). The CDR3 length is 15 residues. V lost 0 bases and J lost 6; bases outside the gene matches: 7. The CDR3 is CASSQDQGQSNGYTF. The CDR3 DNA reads TGTGCCAGCAGCCAAGATCAGGGACAGTCGAATGGCTACACCTTC.